Following are 32 T cell receptor beta chains from one sample sequenced in a study of blood T cell repertoires in COVID-19 (dated by TCRdb to 2019 to 2021). Libraries were built with the immunoSEQ multiplex PCR assay. The immuneACCESS repertoire file appears here via TCRdb, limited to in-frame rearrangements. These files lack a portion of the clones; in checked studies, under half of the deficit traces to unresolved V genes, and the cause of the others is not known. The sample records some 150,000 clones, around 82% of which are singletons. The ten largest clones take up around 5.5% of the sample. Sequencing input: PBMCs or T cells enriched from blood (not recorded which). These receptors came from a woman between 45 and 60 years old who had recovered from COVID-19.

V and J are TRBV2 and TRBJ1-5, with 8 bases fitting TRBD1. Trimming took 8 bases from V and 4 from J; bases not matched to a gene: 7. This CDR3 region has 14 residues. CDR1 SNHLY and CDR2 FYNNEI come from the germline V gene. Here the CDR3 reads CASGGTGGNQPQHF. The CDR3 DNA reads TGTGCCAGCGGGGGGACAGGTGGAAATCAGCCCCAGCATTTT.

V usage is TRBV18 and J usage is TRBJ1-4; 8 bases map to TRBD1. The CDR3 is 16 amino acids. The germline CDR1 and CDR2 sequences are KGHSH and LQKENI. Losses at the gene ends were 4 bases for V and 2 bases for J; bases not matched to a gene: 6. The CDR3 sequence: CASSLDRGWTNEKLFF. The DNA of the CDR3 is TGTGCCAGCTCACTTGACAGGGGATGGACTAATGAAAAACTGTTTTTT.

The chain has TRBV6-6 and TRBJ2-5; 11 bases are a match to TRBD1. The V gene end was trimmed by 6 bases and the J gene end by 5 bases; junction bases not matched to a gene: 8. The CDR3 runs to 15 residues. CDR1 MNHNY and CDR2 SVGAGI come from the germline V gene (reference sequence). In DNA form, the CDR3 reads TGTGCCAGCAGCGGGGACAGGGGGTTCAGGGAGACCCAGTACTTC. Translated: CASSGDRGFRETQYF.

DNA of the CDR3: TGTGCCAGCAGTGGACCCGGGACAGGGAAGAATGAGCAGTTCTTC. Its translation is CASSGPGTGKNEQFF. The chain combines TRBV27 with TRBJ2-1; TRBD1 matches at 9 bases. CDR1 and CDR2 from the germline V gene are MNHEY and SMNVEV (reference sequence). CDR3 length equals 15 residues. J gave up 7 bases and V 5 bases, and 9 bases lay outside the gene matches.

The chain carries TRBV6-6 and TRBJ1-5; 7 nucleotides align to TRBD1. V shed 3 bases and J 0 bases; nucleotides not matched to a gene: 5. Germline CDR1 reads MNHNY; CDR2 reads SVGAGI (reference sequence). This CDR3 is 16 amino acids long. CDR3: CASSYIRGRSNQPQHF. CDR3 in DNA: TGTGCCAGCAGTTATATAAGGGGGCGTAGCAATCAGCCCCAGCATTTT.

The chain links TRBV28 to TRBJ2-1, with D maybe TRBD2 (5 bases). The V gene lost 4 bases and the J gene lost 6 bases, with 22 bases spanning the gap. The CDR3 extends over 17 amino acids. Germline V gives CDR1 MDHEN, CDR2 SYDVKM. Written as DNA, the CDR3 is TGTGCCAGCAGTTCACTCCAAGGGCTAGCAGAGGGCAATGAGCAGTTCTTC. As protein: CASSSLQGLAEGNEQFF.

The chain links TRBV18 to TRBJ2-3; 13 nucleotides agree with TRBD2. There are 16 residues in the CDR3. With V trimmed by 5 bases and J by 1 base, 3 bases remained unmatched. CDR1 is KGHSH, CDR2 LQKENI, per germline. CDR3 sequence reads: CASSTGLAGGTDTQYF. In nucleotides, the CDR3 is TGTGCCAGCTCAACAGGACTAGCGGGAGGCACAGATACGCAGTATTTT.

The V and J genes are TRBV5-8 and TRBJ1-1; 10 nucleotides agree with TRBD1. Germline CDR1 and CDR2: SGHTS and YDEGEE. J gave up 6 bases and V 4 bases, and 12 bases lay outside the gene matches. This CDR3 spans 16 amino acids. This chain's CDR3 is CASSPGQGRGGAEAFF. For the CDR3, the DNA is TGTGCCAGCAGCCCGGGACAGGGGAGGGGAGGTGCTGAAGCTTTCTTT. Based on the CDR3 plus reference TRBV5-8 and TRBJ1-1, the full variable domain is EAGVTQSPTHLIKTRGQQATLRCSPISGHTSVYWYQQALGLGLQFLLWYDEGEERNRGNFPPRFSGRQFPNYSSELNVNALELEDSALYLCASSPGQGRGGAEAFFGQGTRLTVV.

The chain employs TRBV18 and TRBJ2-1; D is unclear. The CDR3 is 14 residues long. Germline lookup yields CDR1 KGHSH and CDR2 LQKENI. V was pared by 3 bases and J by 6 bases, with 12 bases between. The CDR3 DNA reads as TGTGCCAGCTCACCGACTGAGGTGTCCAATGAGCAGTTCTTC. Translated: CASSPTEVSNEQFF. Full variable domain (remainder filled in from reference TRBV18 and TRBJ2-1): NAGVMQNPRHLVRRRGQEARLRCSPMKGHSHVYWYRQLPEEGLKFMVYLQKENIIDESGMPKERFSAEFPKEGPSILRIQQVVRGDSAAYFCASSPTEVSNEQFFGPGTRLTVL.

This chain uses TRBV30 with TRBJ1-5; TRBD1 agrees at 7 bases. V was pared by 0 bases and J by 7 bases, with 12 bases of the junction left unmatched. The CDR3 has 16 residues. CDR1 and CDR2 from the germline V gene are GTSNPN and SVGIG (reference sequence). This CDR3 reads CAWSVKARGLGQPQHF. The CDR3 bases are TGTGCCTGGAGTGTAAAGGCGAGGGGGCTCGGGCAGCCCCAGCATTTT.

This clone was seen only a few times. V and J are TRBV5-6 and TRBJ1-1, with D perhaps matching TRBD1 (5 bases). The CDR3 is 16 residues long. CDR1 is SGHDT and CDR2 is YYEEEE in the germline V gene. Trimming removed 4 bases from V and 11 bases from J, with 27 bases in between. Here the CDR3 DNA reads TGTGCCAGCAGCCGACAGTCTTTGGGGCAAACGCTGGAGGCTTTCTTT. This gives the protein CASSRQSLGQTLEAFF.

The chain uses TRBV5-5 and TRBJ1-2; a possible D gene is TRBD1 (6 bases). Germline CDR1 reads SGHKS; CDR2 reads YYEKEE (reference sequence). CDR3 length: 15 amino acids. V gave up 0 bases and J gave up 1 base, with 10 bases separating them. DNA for the CDR3: TGTGCCAGCAGCTTGGCCCAGGGGTATAACTATGGCTACACCTTC. Translation: CASSLAQGYNYGYTF.

The CDR3 region is CASSNETVGVFKIGNQPQHF. For the CDR3, the DNA is TGTGCCAGCAGCAACGAGACAGTTGGGGTATTCAAAATTGGCAATCAGCCCCAGCATTTT. The chain uses TRBV4-2 and TRBJ1-5; D is perhaps TRBD1 (5 bases). From germline, CDR1 is LGHNA and CDR2 YNFKEQ. The V end lost 5 bases, the J end lost 2 bases, and 28 bases lay between the germline ends. The CDR3 contains 20 residues.

The J gene is TRBJ1-1, the V gene TRBV27, with 8 bases that match TRBD1. The CDR3 length is 17 residues. Germline CDR1 is MNHEY and CDR2 is SMNVEV (reference sequence). The trim removed 0 bases at V and 4 bases at J, leaving 10 bases unmatched. Here the CDR3 reads CASSLSGRGLIVTEAFF. As DNA, the CDR3 is TGTGCCAGCAGTTTATCCGGCAGGGGGCTGATTGTCACTGAAGCTTTCTTT.

Many counts were recorded for this clone. The J gene is TRBJ2-7, the V gene TRBV7-9; D is possibly TRBD1 (6 bases). The germline V gene encodes CDR1 SEHNR and CDR2 FQNEAQ (reference sequence). CDR3 size: 14 residues. V lost 2 bases to trimming and J lost 4 bases, with 12 bases between them. The chain's CDR3 is CASSLRTDRYEQYF. CDR3 in DNA: TGTGCCAGCAGCTTAAGGACGGACAGATACGAGCAGTACTTC.

A single count supports this clone. The chain carries TRBV5-8 and TRBJ2-1; the match to TRBD2 covers 10 bases. The germline CDR1 and CDR2 sequences are SGHTS and YDEGEE. After removal of 4 bases from V and 2 bases from J, the junction contained 3 bases not matched to a gene. This CDR3 contains 15 residues. The CDR3 region has the DNA TGTGCCAGCAGCGCCGGGACTAGCGCCTACAATGAGCAGTTCTTC. Protein sequence: CASSAGTSAYNEQFF.

The DNA for the CDR3 is TGTGCCAGCAGAGAGGACAGCCTCTATGGCTACACCTTC. Protein product: CASREDSLYGYTF. The gene calls are TRBV2 and TRBJ1-2; D is possibly TRBD1 (6 bases). V gave up 6 bases and J gave up 4 bases, with 12 bases separating them. From germline, CDR1 is SNHLY and CDR2 FYNNEI. There are 13 residues in the CDR3.

The V and J genes are TRBV3-1 (or the pseudogene TRBV3-2) and TRBJ2-5; TRBD2 might be the D (5 bases). This CDR3 is built from 15 residues. Germline lookup yields CDR1 LGHDT and CDR2 YNNKEL (reference sequence). V was pared by 7 bases and J by 0 bases, with 15 bases between. The CDR3 reads CASTHSVRYQETQYF. The CDR3 region has the DNA TGTGCCAGCACCCATAGCGTACGGTACCAAGAGACCCAGTACTTC.

The chain is built from TRBV5-5 and TRBJ1-6, with 9 nucleotides matching TRBD1. The V segment lost 4 bases and the J segment 8 bases; nucleotides outside the gene matches: 7. CDR1 is SGHKS, CDR2 YYEKEE, per germline (reference sequence). This CDR3 has 15 residues. CDR3 nucleotide sequence: TGTGCCAGCAGCATTTCCGGGACAGGGTATTCACCCCTCCACTTT. Amino acids: CASSISGTGYSPLHF.

The rearrangement joins TRBV16 to TRBJ2-1; the match to TRBD1 covers 8 bases. CDR3 length: 13 residues. The V and J ends lost 0 bases and 15 bases, in that order; junction bases with no gene match: 7. CDR1 is KGHSY, CDR2 FQNENV, per germline. The DNA of the CDR3 is TGTGCCAGCAGCCAATCGGGACAGGTTAGCCCGTTCTTC. As protein: CASSQSGQVSPFF.

The genes are TRBV5-1 and TRBJ2-1; 9 bases fit TRBD2. The V and J ends lost 1 base and 7 bases, in that order; junction bases with no gene match: 9. Germline loops: CDR1 SGHRS, CDR2 YFSETQ. The CDR3 runs to 16 residues. CDR3 nucleotide sequence: TGCGCCAGCAGCTTGAGCGGGGGGCCCTCCTTAAATGAGCAGTTCTTC. Its translation: CASSLSGGPSLNEQFF.

The CDR3 DNA sequence: TGTGCCAGCAGCTTGCAGTTTGGCTCTGGGGCCAACGTCCTGACTTTC. It codes for CASSLQFGSGANVLTF. This rearrangement joins TRBV5-5 to TRBJ2-6; D gene ambiguous. Germline CDR1 SGHKS, CDR2 YYEKEE (reference sequence). V lost 1 base and J lost 0, with 8 bases in between. The CDR3 is 16 amino acids. The full variable domain, rest sourced from reference TRBV5-5 and TRBJ2-6, is DAGVTQSPTHLIKTRGQQVTLRCSPISGHKSVSWYQQVLGQGPQFIFQYYEKEERGRGNFPDRFSARQFPNYSSELNVNALLLGDSALYLCASSLQFGSGANVLTFGAGSRLTVL.

The chain couples TRBV5-1 to TRBJ2-1, with TRBD1 identical over 9 bases. The germline CDR1 and CDR2 sequences are SGHRS and YFSETQ. Trimming removed 0 bases from V and 4 bases from J; junction bases left unmatched: 8. The CDR3 has 17 residues. The CDR3 protein is CASSLVGQGDPYNEQFF. The CDR3 DNA reads TGCGCCAGCAGCTTGGTGGGACAGGGCGACCCTTACAATGAGCAGTTCTTC.

CDR3 protein: CASSQDPTGSNNEKLFF. For the CDR3, the DNA is TGTGCCAGCAGCCAAGACCCGACAGGATCCAATAATGAAAAACTGTTTTTT. This chain links TRBV3-1 (or the pseudogene TRBV3-2) with TRBJ1-4; D is possibly TRBD1 (6 bases). Germline loops: CDR1 LGHDT, CDR2 YNNKEL (reference sequence). Deletions cut 0 bases from V and 4 bases from J, with 15 bases between. The CDR3 is made up of 17 amino acids.

V is TRBV7-9 and J is TRBJ1-1; 8 bases align to TRBD1. Per germline, CDR1 SEHNR and CDR2 FQNEAQ (reference sequence). The trim removed 5 bases at V and 1 base at J, leaving 3 bases unmatched. The CDR3 is 14 residues long. This CDR3 reads CASSPTGENTEAFF. CDR3 DNA: TGTGCCAGCAGCCCGACAGGGGAGAACACTGAAGCTTTCTTT.

V is TRBV10-3 and J is TRBJ2-7; a possible D gene is TRBD2 (6 bases). V dropped 7 bases and J dropped 5 bases, with 21 bases sitting between them. This CDR3 has 15 residues. Germline values: CDR1 ENHRY, CDR2 SYGVKD. The DNA for the CDR3 is TGTGCCATCAAAACCGGGACCGGCGGGGCTAACGAGCAGTACTTC. Residues: CAIKTGTGGANEQYF.

This chain connects TRBV4-1 to TRBJ2-7; unclear D gene. Germline CDR1 is MGHRA and CDR2 is YSYEKL. The CDR3 runs to 15 residues. V lost 0 bases, J lost 2 bases, and 11 bases lay in between. CDR3 nucleotide sequence: TGCGCCAGCAGCCAAGAAAATCTGCCGGCCTACGAGCAGTACTTC. Translated, it gives CASSQENLPAYEQYF.

This CDR3 is CASSFTQGHGNTIYF. The CDR3 bases are TGTGCCAGCAGTTTCACTCAGGGACATGGAAACACCATATATTTT. V is TRBV28 and J is TRBJ1-3, with D possibly TRBD1 on 6 matching bases. Trimming took 3 bases from V and 3 from J, leaving 12 bases between them. This CDR3 is 15 amino acids long. Germline V gene sequence: CDR1 MDHEN, CDR2 SYDVKM.

This chain links TRBV5-8 with TRBJ2-3; 7 bases line up with TRBD1. This CDR3 is 16 amino acids long. Trimming cost V 4 bases and J 2 bases; bases outside gene matches: 10. CDR1 and CDR2 (germline): SGHTS, YDEGEE. The CDR3 region is CASSPGTAAFTDTQYF. DNA of the CDR3: TGTGCCAGCAGCCCAGGGACAGCGGCCTTCACAGATACGCAGTATTTT. Variable domain in full (rest from reference TRBV5-8 and TRBJ2-3): EAGVTQSPTHLIKTRGQQATLRCSPISGHTSVYWYQQALGLGLQFLLWYDEGEERNRGNFPPRFSGRQFPNYSSELNVNALELEDSALYLCASSPGTAAFTDTQYFGPGTRLTVL.

This chain uses TRBV6-6 with TRBJ2-1, with unresolved D. The ends were cut back, 3 bases at V and 4 bases at J, with 4 bases in the middle. Germline V gene lookup returns CDR1 MNHNY and CDR2 SVGAGI (reference sequence). The CDR3 runs to 12 residues. CDR3 DNA: TGTGCCAGCAGTTATTCTTACAATGAGCAGTTCTTC. Residues: CASSYSYNEQFF.

The V gene is TRBV2, the J gene TRBJ2-5, with 10 positions matching TRBD2. Germline CDR1 SNHLY, CDR2 FYNNEI. The J segment lost 1 base and the V segment lost 8 bases, leaving 4 bases of the junction unmatched. CDR3 size: 14 residues. CDR3 in DNA: TGTGCCAGCCGGGCTAGCGGGGGCCAAGAGACCCAGTACTTC. As protein: CASRASGGQETQYF.

J is TRBJ1-2 and V is TRBV9; no definite D call. V was pared by 4 bases and J by 4 bases, with 20 bases between. The CDR3 sequence is 16 residues long. Germline CDR1 reads SGDLS; CDR2 reads YYNGEE. The CDR3 protein is CASSPQVQAEFYGYTF. CDR3 nucleotides: TGTGCCAGCAGCCCCCAGGTGCAGGCCGAGTTCTATGGCTACACCTTC.